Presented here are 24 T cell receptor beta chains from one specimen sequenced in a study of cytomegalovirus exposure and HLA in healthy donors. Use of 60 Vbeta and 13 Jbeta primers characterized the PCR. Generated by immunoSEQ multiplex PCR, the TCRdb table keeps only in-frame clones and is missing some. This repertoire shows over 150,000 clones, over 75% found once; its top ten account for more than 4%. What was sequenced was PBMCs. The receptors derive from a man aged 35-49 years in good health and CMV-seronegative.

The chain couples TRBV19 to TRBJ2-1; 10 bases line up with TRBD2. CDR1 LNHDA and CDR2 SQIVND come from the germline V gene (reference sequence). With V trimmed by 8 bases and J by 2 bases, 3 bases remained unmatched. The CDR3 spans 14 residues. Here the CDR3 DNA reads TGTGCCAGTTCCCTAGCGGGGGCCTACAATGAGCAGTTCTTC. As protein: CASSLAGAYNEQFF.

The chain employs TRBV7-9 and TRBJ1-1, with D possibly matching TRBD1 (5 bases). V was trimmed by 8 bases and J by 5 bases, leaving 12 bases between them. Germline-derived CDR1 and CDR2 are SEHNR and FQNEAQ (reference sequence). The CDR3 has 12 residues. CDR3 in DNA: TGTGCCAGCTCCGGGGGGTGGACTGAAGCTTTCTTT. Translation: CASSGGWTEAFF.

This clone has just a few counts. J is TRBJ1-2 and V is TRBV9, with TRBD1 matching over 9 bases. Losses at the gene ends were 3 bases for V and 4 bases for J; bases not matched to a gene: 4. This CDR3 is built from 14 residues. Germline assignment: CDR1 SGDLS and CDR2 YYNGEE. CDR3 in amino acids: CASSAGQGVYGYTF. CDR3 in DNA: TGTGCCAGCAGCGCGGGACAGGGTGTCTATGGCTACACCTTC.

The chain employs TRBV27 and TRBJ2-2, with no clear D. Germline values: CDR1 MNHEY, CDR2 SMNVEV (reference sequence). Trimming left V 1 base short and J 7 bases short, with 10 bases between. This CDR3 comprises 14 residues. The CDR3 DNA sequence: TGTGCCAGCAGTTTATTTGCGTCCGGCGGGGAGCTGTTTTTT. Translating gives CASSLFASGGELFF.

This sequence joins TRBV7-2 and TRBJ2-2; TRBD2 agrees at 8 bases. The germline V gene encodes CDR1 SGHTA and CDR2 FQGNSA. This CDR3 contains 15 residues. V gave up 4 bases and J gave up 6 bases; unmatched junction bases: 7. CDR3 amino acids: CASSSSGGASGELFF. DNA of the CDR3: TGTGCCAGCAGCTCCTCCGGGGGGGCGTCCGGGGAGCTGTTTTTT.

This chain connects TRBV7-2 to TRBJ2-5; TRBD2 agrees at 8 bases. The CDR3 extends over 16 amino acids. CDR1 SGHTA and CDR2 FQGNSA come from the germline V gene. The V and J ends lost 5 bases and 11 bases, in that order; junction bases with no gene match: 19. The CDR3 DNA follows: TGTGCCAGCAGCCCCAGGAAGGGCTCAGCGGGGGTGGAGCAGTACTTC. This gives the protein CASSPRKGSAGVEQYF.

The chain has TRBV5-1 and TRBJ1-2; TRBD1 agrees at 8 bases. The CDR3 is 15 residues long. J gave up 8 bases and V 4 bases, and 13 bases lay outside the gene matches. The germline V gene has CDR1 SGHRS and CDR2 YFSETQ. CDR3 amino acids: CASSARTTGEIGYTF. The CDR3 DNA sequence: TGCGCCAGCAGCGCAAGAACGACAGGGGAGATAGGCTACACCTTC.

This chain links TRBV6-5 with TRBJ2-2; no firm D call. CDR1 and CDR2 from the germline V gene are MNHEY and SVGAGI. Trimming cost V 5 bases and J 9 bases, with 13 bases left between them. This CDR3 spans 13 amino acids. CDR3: CASSPGLDRELFF. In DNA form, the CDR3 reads TGTGCCAGCAGTCCAGGATTAGACAGGGAGCTGTTTTTT.

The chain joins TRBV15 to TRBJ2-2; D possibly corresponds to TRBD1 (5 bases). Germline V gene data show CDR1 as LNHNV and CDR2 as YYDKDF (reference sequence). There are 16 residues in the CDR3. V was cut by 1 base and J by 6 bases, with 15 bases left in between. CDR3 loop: CATSRGGRGWAGELFF. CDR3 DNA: TGTGCCACCAGCAGAGGTGGTAGGGGATGGGCCGGGGAGCTGTTTTTT.

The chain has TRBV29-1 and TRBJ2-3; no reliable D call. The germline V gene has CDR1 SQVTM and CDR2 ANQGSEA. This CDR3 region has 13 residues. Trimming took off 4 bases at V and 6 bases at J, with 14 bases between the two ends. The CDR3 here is CSVVFTVGDTQYF. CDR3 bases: TGCAGCGTTGTTTTCACGGTTGGTGATACGCAGTATTTT.

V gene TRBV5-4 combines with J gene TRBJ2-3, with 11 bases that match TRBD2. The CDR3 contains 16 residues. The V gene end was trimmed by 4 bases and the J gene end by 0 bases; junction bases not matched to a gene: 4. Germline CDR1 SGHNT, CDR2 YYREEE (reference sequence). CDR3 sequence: CASSPSGGHSTDTQYF. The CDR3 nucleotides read TGTGCCAGCAGCCCTAGCGGGGGGCATAGCACAGATACGCAGTATTTT.

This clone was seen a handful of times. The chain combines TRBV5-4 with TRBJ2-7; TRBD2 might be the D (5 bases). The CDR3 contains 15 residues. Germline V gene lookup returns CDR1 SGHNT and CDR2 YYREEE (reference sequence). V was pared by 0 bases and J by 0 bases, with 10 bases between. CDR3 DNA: TGTGCCAGCAGCTTGGGGGCAGGAGGCTCCTACGAGCAGTACTTC. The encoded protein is CASSLGAGGSYEQYF.

CDR3: CASSLGLSRNEQFF. CDR3 in DNA: TGTGCCAGCAGCTTGGGACTATCGAGAAATGAGCAGTTCTTC. The chain uses TRBV5-5 and TRBJ2-1, with D perhaps TRBD2 (5 bases). The CDR3 sequence is 14 residues long. CDR1 is SGHKS, CDR2 YYEKEE, per germline (reference sequence). V was trimmed by 0 bases and J by 7 bases, leaving 11 bases between them.

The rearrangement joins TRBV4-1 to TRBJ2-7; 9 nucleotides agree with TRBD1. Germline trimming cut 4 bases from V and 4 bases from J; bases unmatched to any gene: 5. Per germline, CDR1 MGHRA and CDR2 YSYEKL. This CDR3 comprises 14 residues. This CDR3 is CASSLGQGIYEQYF. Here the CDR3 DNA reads TGCGCCAGCAGCCTAGGACAGGGGATTTACGAGCAGTACTTC.

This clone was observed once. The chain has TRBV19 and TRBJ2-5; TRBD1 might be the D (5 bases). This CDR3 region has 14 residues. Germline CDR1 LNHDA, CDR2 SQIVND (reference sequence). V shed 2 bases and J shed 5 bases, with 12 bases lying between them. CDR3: CASSIFQGRETQYF. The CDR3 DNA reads TGTGCCAGTAGTATATTCCAGGGAAGGGAGACCCAGTACTTC.

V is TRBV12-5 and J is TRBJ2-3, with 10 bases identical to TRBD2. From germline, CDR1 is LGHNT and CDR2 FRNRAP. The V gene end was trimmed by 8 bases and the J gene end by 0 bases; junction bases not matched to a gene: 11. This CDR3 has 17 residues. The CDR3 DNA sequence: TGTGCTAGTTCGGGGGCTAGCGGGGGCACTAGCACAGATACGCAGTATTTT. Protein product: CASSGASGGTSTDTQYF.

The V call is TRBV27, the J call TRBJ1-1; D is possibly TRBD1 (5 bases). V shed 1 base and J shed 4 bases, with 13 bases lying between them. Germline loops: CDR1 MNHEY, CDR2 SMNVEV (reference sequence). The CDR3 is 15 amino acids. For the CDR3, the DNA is TGTGCCAGCAGTTTATGGGGGGGTTTGAGCACTGAAGCTTTCTTT. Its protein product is CASSLWGGLSTEAFF.

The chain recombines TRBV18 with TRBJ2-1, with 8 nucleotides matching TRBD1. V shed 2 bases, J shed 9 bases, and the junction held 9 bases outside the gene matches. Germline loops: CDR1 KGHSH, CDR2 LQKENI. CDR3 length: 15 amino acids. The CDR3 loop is CASSPGSNRGAEQFF. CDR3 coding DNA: TGTGCCAGCTCACCAGGGTCGAACAGGGGGGCTGAGCAGTTCTTC.

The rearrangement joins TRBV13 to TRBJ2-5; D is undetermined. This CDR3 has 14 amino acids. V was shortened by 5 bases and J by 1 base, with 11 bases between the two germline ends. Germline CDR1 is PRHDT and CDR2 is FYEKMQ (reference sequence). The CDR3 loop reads CASSPTSPQETQYF. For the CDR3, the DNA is TGTGCCAGCAGCCCCACTTCCCCCCAAGAGACCCAGTACTTC.

CDR3 amino acids: CASNRQGLAAFF. DNA for the CDR3: TGTGCCAGCAACCGACAGGGTTTGGCGGCTTTCTTT. The genes are TRBV28 and TRBJ1-1; 7 bases match TRBD1. The germline CDR1 and CDR2 sequences are MDHEN and SYDVKM. This CDR3 is built from 12 residues. With V trimmed by 7 bases and J by 11 bases, 10 bases remained unmatched. Combining the CDR3 with reference TRBV28 and TRBJ1-1 gives the whole variable domain DVKVTQSSRYLVKRTGEKVFLECVQDMDHENMFWYRQDPGLGLRLIYFSYDVKMKEKGDIPEGYSVSREKKERFSLILESASTNQTSMYLCASNRQGLAAFFGQGTRLTVV.

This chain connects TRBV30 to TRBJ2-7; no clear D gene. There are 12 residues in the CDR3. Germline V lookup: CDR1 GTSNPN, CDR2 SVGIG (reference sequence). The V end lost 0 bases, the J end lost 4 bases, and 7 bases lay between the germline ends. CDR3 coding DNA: TGTGCCTGGAGTGTACAGCTGTACGAGCAGTACTTC. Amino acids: CAWSVQLYEQYF.

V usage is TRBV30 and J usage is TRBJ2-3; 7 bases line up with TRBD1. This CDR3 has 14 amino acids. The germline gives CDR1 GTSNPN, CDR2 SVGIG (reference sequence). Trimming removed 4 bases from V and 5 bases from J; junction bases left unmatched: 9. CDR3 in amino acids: CAWIVTGYGDTQYF. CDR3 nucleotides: TGTGCCTGGATTGTGACAGGGTATGGAGATACGCAGTATTTT.

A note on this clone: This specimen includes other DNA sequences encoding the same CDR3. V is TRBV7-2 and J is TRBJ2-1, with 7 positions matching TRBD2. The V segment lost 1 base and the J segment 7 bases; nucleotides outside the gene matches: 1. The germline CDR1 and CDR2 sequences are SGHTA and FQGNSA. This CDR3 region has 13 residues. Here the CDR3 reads CASSLGGGNEQFF. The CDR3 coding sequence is TGTGCCAGCAGCTTAGGGGGGGGAAATGAGCAGTTCTTC.

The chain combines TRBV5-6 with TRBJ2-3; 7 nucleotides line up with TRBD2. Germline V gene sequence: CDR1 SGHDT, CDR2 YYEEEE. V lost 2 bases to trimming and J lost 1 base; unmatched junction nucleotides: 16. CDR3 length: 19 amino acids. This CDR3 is CASSFRRTGGDGGTDTQYF. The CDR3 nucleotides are TGTGCCAGCAGCTTTCGGAGGACGGGGGGAGATGGGGGCACAGATACGCAGTATTTT.